A single sample is the source of the 12 T cell receptor beta chains below, sequenced in a study of control samples from healthy donors and cancer patients. Clones were read by immunoSEQ multiplex PCR, and TCRdb kept only the in-frame ones, dropping some. This table has some 80,000 clones, 85% to 90% appearing once. The sequenced sample consisted of PBMCs. These receptors all come from a woman aged 55-69 years with head and neck cancer.

V and J are TRBV7-6 and TRBJ2-7; tentatively, D is TRBD2 (7 bases). V was trimmed by 2 bases and J by 3 bases, leaving 17 bases between them. This CDR3 region has 16 residues. Germline lookup yields CDR1 SGHVS and CDR2 FNYEAQ. The CDR3 DNA sequence: TGTGCCAGCAGCTTATCTGGGAGGGGGTCTAACTACGAGCAGTACTTC. This translates into CASSLSGRGSNYEQYF. The full variable domain, completed using reference TRBV7-6 and TRBJ2-7, is GAGVSQSPRYKVTKRGQDVALRCDPISGHVSLYWYRQALGQGPEFLTYFNYEAQQDKSGLPNDRFSAERPEGSISTLTIQRTEQRDSAMYRCASSLSGRGSNYEQYFGPGTRLTVT.

The chain links TRBV12-3 or TRBV12-4 to TRBJ1-4; tentative D call: TRBD1 (5 bases). The CDR3 has 12 residues. Trimming stripped 6 bases from V and 8 bases from J, with 10 bases between. The CDR3 DNA reads TGTGCCAGCAGATGGGACGGAGAAAAACTGTTTTTT. It yields the protein CASRWDGEKLFF.

The genes are TRBV10-3 and TRBJ1-6; 8 bases align to TRBD1. The CDR3 sequence is 16 residues long. J was trimmed by 10 bases and V by 1 base; bases with no gene match: 9. Looked up from germline, CDR1 is ENHRY and CDR2 is SYGVKD. The CDR3 DNA reads as TGTGCCATCAGTGAGTTACAGGGGGGAGACGTCTCACCCCTCCACTTT. Amino acids: CAISELQGGDVSPLHF.

This clone was detected a few times. The CDR3 coding sequence is TGCGCCAGCAGACATACCGGGACAGCCAGCTCCTACGAGCAGTACTTC. It yields the protein CASRHTGTASSYEQYF. The V gene is TRBV5-1, the J gene TRBJ2-7; 7 nucleotides match TRBD1. CDR1 and CDR2 from the germline V gene are SGHRS and YFSETQ. This CDR3 comprises 16 residues. The ends lost 5 bases at V and 0 bases at J; junction bases unmatched: 11.

V and J are TRBV5-4 and TRBJ2-2; 15 nucleotides agree with TRBD2. The CDR3 has 19 residues. The germline CDR1 and CDR2 sequences are SGHNT and YYREEE (reference sequence). V shed 4 bases and J 1 base; nucleotides not matched to a gene: 8. This chain's CDR3 is CASSDGLAGGLRNTGELFF. The CDR3 DNA reads as TGTGCCAGCAGCGACGGACTAGCGGGAGGGTTAAGGAACACCGGGGAGCTGTTTTTT.

The chain recombines TRBV11-3 with TRBJ2-1; 14 bases agree with TRBD2. V lost 3 bases and J lost 13; bases outside the gene matches: 2. Looked up from germline, CDR1 is SGHNT and CDR2 is YENEEA. This CDR3 region has 13 residues. For the CDR3, the DNA is TGTGCCAGCAGCTTGGGACTAGCGGGAGTTCAGTTCTTC. Its protein is CASSLGLAGVQFF.

The chain couples TRBV14 to TRBJ2-2; 12 bases are shared with TRBD2. CDR3 length equals 16 residues. Germline V CDR1 and CDR2: SGHDN, FVKESK. With V trimmed by 4 bases and J by 6 bases, 6 bases remained unmatched. CDR3 nucleotides: TGTGCCAGCAGCCGACGACTAGCGGGAGCTGCCGGGGAGCTGTTTTTT. This encodes CASSRRLAGAAGELFF.

This clone was detected only a few times. This chain links TRBV25-1 with TRBJ1-1; TRBD1 might be the D (5 bases). V was clipped by 4 bases and J by 1 base, with 16 bases between them. Germline-derived CDR1 and CDR2 are MGHDK and SYGVNS. CDR3 length equals 16 residues. The chain's CDR3 is CASSGKDTWGNTEAFF. CDR3 DNA: TGTGCCAGCAGTGGTAAGGACACCTGGGGGAACACTGAAGCTTTCTTT.

This clone was counted between two and nine times. The chain carries TRBV21-1 and TRBJ2-5; TRBD1 is taken as the D call from the table, unchecked against the DNA. TRBV21-1 is given as a pseudogene. The CDR3 has 16 residues. The CDR3 is CASSTRRDRGHETQYF. The DNA of the CDR3 is TGTGCCAGCAGCACCAGAAGGGACAGGGGGCACGAGACCCAGTACTTC.

The chain uses TRBV18 and TRBJ1-5; D possibly corresponds to TRBD1 (6 bases). Looked up from germline, CDR1 is KGHSH and CDR2 is LQKENI. The CDR3 consists of 18 residues. Trimming took 0 bases from V and 4 from J, leaving 19 bases between them. In DNA form, the CDR3 reads TGTGCCAGCTCACCACCAGGGTCAGGGGAAGGGGCTAATCAGCCCCAGCATTTT. Its protein product is CASSPPGSGEGANQPQHF. Together with reference TRBV18 and TRBJ1-5, the CDR3 gives the full variable domain: NAGVMQNPRHLVRRRGQEARLRCSPMKGHSHVYWYRQLPEEGLKFMVYLQKENIIDESGMPKERFSAEFPKEGPSILRIQQVVRGDSAAYFCASSPPGSGEGANQPQHFGDGTRLSIL.

The chain has TRBV27 and TRBJ2-4; the D gene is possibly TRBD2 (6 bases). The CDR3 covers 21 residues. Trimming cost V 8 bases and J 0 bases, with 32 bases left between them. The germline gives CDR1 MNHEY, CDR2 SMNVEV (reference sequence). CDR3 nucleotides: TGTGCCAGCCGGAAGGGGAGGCTCGGACGCTGGGGCCGATTAGCCAAAAACATTCAGTACTTC. It is translated as CASRKGRLGRWGRLAKNIQYF.

The V gene is TRBV28, the J gene TRBJ1-1; 7 bases agree with TRBD1. Germline loops: CDR1 MDHEN, CDR2 SYDVKM. CDR3 length equals 18 residues. J gave up 5 bases and V 7 bases, and 22 bases lay outside the gene matches. The CDR3 bases are TGTGCCAGCAAGGAGGGGTCGACCGGGGGCAGGGGGAATACTGAAGCTTTCTTT. Its translation: CASKEGSTGGRGNTEAFF.